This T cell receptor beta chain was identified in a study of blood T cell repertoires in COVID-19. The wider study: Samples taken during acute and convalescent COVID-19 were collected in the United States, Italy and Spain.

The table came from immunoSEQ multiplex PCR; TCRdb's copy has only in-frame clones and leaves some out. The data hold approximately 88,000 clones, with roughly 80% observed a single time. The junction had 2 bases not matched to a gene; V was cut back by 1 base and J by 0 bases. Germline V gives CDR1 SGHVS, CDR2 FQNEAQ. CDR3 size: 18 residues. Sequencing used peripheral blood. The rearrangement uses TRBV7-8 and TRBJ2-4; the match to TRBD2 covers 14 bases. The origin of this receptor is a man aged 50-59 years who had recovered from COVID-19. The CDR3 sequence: CASSLGTSGGLAKNIQYF. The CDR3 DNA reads TGTGCCAGCAGCTTAGGGACTAGCGGGGGGCTAGCCAAAAACATTCAGTACTTC. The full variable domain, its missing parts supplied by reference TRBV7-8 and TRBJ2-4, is GAGVSQSPRYKVAKRGQDVALRCDPISGHVSLFWYQQALGQGPEFLTYFQNEAQLDKSGLPSDRFFAERPEGSVSTLKIQRTQQEDSAVYLCASSLGTSGGLAKNIQYFGAGTRLSVL.